One and the same sample provided the 7 T cell receptor beta chains below, sequenced in a study of cytomegalovirus exposure and HLA in healthy donors. Primers included in the PCR were 60 Vbeta and 13 Jbeta primers. Only in-frame clones appear in the TCRdb table, and some are missing; sequencing was by immunoSEQ multiplex PCR. The sample comprises 200,000 to 300,000 clones, 80% to 85% of which are singletons, and roughly 7.4% rests with the top ten. Sequenced input: PBMCs. The origin of the receptors is a woman aged 55-69 years in good health and CMV-seropositive.

This clone was counted only a few times. The chain couples TRBV5-1 to TRBJ2-5, with 13 bases fitting TRBD2. The V gene's germline CDR1 is SGHRS and CDR2 YFSETQ. The CDR3 contains 19 residues. Trimming at V came to 2 bases and at J to 2 bases, leaving 12 bases not matched to a gene. The CDR3 sequence is CASSFAWTSGSLPQETQYF. CDR3 sequence (DNA): TGCGCCAGCAGCTTCGCCTGGACTAGCGGGAGTCTACCGCAAGAGACCCAGTACTTC.

The chain recombines TRBV9 with TRBJ2-2; 7 nucleotides match TRBD1. The CDR3 consists of 14 residues. With V trimmed by 3 bases and J by 7 bases, 6 bases remained unmatched. Germline V gene data show CDR1 as SGDLS and CDR2 as YYNGEE. The CDR3 protein is CASSERGRGGELFF. The CDR3 DNA reads TGTGCCAGCAGCGAAAGGGGGCGCGGCGGGGAGCTGTTTTTT.

The chain combines TRBV19 with TRBJ2-3; 11 positions agree with TRBD2. The V gene end was trimmed by 6 bases and the J gene end by 3 bases; junction bases not matched to a gene: 2. This CDR3 has 14 amino acids. Germline lookup yields CDR1 LNHDA and CDR2 SQIVND (reference sequence). This chain's CDR3 is CASSPSGRTDTQYF. The CDR3 coding sequence is TGTGCCAGTAGCCCTAGCGGGAGGACAGATACGCAGTATTTT.

This clone was found a few times. The chain uses TRBV28 and TRBJ1-5, with TRBD1 identical over 7 bases. The germline gives CDR1 MDHEN, CDR2 SYDVKM. The CDR3 runs to 15 residues. V lost 1 base to trimming and J lost 4 bases; unmatched junction nucleotides: 4. CDR3 DNA sequence: TGTGCCAGCAGTTTATTAGGGGACAGAAATCAGCCCCAGCATTTT. It yields the protein CASSLLGDRNQPQHF.

This sequence joins TRBV6-5 and TRBJ2-4; no clear D gene. The germline V gene has CDR1 MNHEY and CDR2 SVGAGI. The CDR3 is 15 amino acids. The V end lost 4 bases, the J end lost 0 bases, and 10 bases lay between the germline ends. The CDR3 DNA sequence: TGTGCCAGCAGTTCGGGTGAGCTAGCCAAAAACATTCAGTACTTC. This gives the protein CASSSGELAKNIQYF.

The CDR3 sequence is CASSLGLAGSTDTQYF. The CDR3 DNA sequence: TGTGCCAGCAGTTTAGGACTAGCGGGAAGCACAGATACGCAGTATTTT. The chain joins TRBV27 to TRBJ2-3; 12 nucleotides align to TRBD2. CDR1 is MNHEY and CDR2 is SMNVEV in the germline V gene (reference sequence). The CDR3 is 16 residues long. J was trimmed by 0 bases and V by 2 bases; bases with no gene match: 0.

The chain couples TRBV18 to TRBJ2-5, with a tentative D call TRBD1 (6 bases). This CDR3 spans 13 amino acids. V shed 6 bases and J shed 2 bases, with 10 bases lying between them. The germline CDR1 and CDR2 sequences are KGHSH and LQKENI. The DNA for the CDR3 is TGTGCCAGCTCGCCAGGGACACAAGAGACCCAGTACTTC. As protein: CASSPGTQETQYF. Variable domain in full (rest from reference TRBV18 and TRBJ2-5): NAGVMQNPRHLVRRRGQEARLRCSPMKGHSHVYWYRQLPEEGLKFMVYLQKENIIDESGMPKERFSAEFPKEGPSILRIQQVVRGDSAAYFCASSPGTQETQYFGPGTRLLVL.